A single sample gave rise to the 29 T cell receptor beta chains below, sequenced in a study of blood T cell repertoires in COVID-19. Produced via immunoSEQ multiplex PCR; TCRdb's table is partial and in-frame only. The sample has about 310,000 clones, around 87% seen once; the top ten hold 1%. The sequenced sample was peripheral blood. These receptors were obtained from a man aged 45-65 years with active or convalescent COVID-19.

In its sample, this clone was seen once. The chain combines TRBV6-5 with TRBJ2-1; 12 bases line up with TRBD2. The CDR3 sequence is 15 residues long. V gave up 6 bases and J gave up 10 bases; unmatched junction bases: 10. From germline, CDR1 is MNHEY and CDR2 SVGAGI. CDR3 nucleotides: TGTGCCAGCAGGGGCGGGACTAGCGGGCGAGGAGAGCAGTTCTTC. Translating it yields CASRGGTSGRGEQFF.

This clone was seen a single time. The V gene is TRBV2, the J gene TRBJ2-2, with D possibly TRBD1 on 5 matching bases. In germline, CDR1 is SNHLY, CDR2 FYNNEI. The CDR3 loop spans 16 amino acids. V was cut by 6 bases and J by 3 bases, with 17 bases left in between. The CDR3: CASSTSPAGHTGELFF. The CDR3 DNA is TGTGCCAGCAGCACCTCCCCGGCAGGGCACACCGGGGAGCTGTTTTTT. Using reference TRBV2 and TRBJ2-2 for the parts outside the CDR3, the full variable domain is EPEVTQTPSHQVTQMGQEVILRCVPISNHLYFYWYRQILGQKVEFLVSFYNNEISEKSEIFDDQFSVERPDGSNFTLKIRSTKLEDSAMYFCASSTSPAGHTGELFFGEGSRLTVL.

The chain combines TRBV7-9 with TRBJ1-1; TRBD1 agrees at 8 bases. Germline assignment: CDR1 SEHNR and CDR2 FQNEAQ (reference sequence). This CDR3 spans 16 amino acids. V dropped 5 bases and J dropped 4; count of bases not matched to a gene: 12. The CDR3 DNA is TGTGCCAGCAGCCATAGCCTCCTTACAGGGGGCACTGAAGCTTTCTTT. Protein: CASSHSLLTGGTEAFF. Combining the CDR3 with reference TRBV7-9 and TRBJ1-1 gives the whole variable domain DTGVSQNPRHKITKRGQNVTFRCDPISEHNRLYWYRQTLGQGPEFLTYFQNEAQLEKSRLLSDRFSAERPKGSFSTLEIQRTEQGDSAMYLCASSHSLLTGGTEAFFGQGTRLTVV.

The rearrangement joins TRBV5-1 to TRBJ2-3, with no clear D. V was clipped by 0 bases and J by 0 bases, with 14 bases between them. This CDR3 is 17 amino acids long. Per the germline V gene, CDR1 is SGHRS and CDR2 is YFSETQ. CDR3 loop: CASSLANGLTSTDTQYF. Here the CDR3 DNA reads TGCGCCAGCAGCTTGGCCAACGGGTTAACTAGCACAGATACGCAGTATTTT.

The rearrangement links TRBV5-8 to TRBJ1-5; 9 bases fit TRBD1. V lost 1 base and J lost 0; bases outside the gene matches: 5. CDR3 length: 17 residues. Germline assignment: CDR1 SGHTS and CDR2 YDEGEE. CDR3 amino acids: CASSLKQGAYSNQPQHF. The DNA of the CDR3 is TGTGCCAGCAGCTTGAAACAGGGGGCCTATAGCAATCAGCCCCAGCATTTT. Based on the CDR3 plus reference TRBV5-8 and TRBJ1-5, the full variable domain is EAGVTQSPTHLIKTRGQQATLRCSPISGHTSVYWYQQALGLGLQFLLWYDEGEERNRGNFPPRFSGRQFPNYSSELNVNALELEDSALYLCASSLKQGAYSNQPQHFGDGTRLSIL.

V is TRBV27 and J is TRBJ2-7; 9 nucleotides agree with TRBD2. The V gene end was trimmed by 3 bases and the J gene end by 6 bases; junction bases not matched to a gene: 6. Germline V lookup: CDR1 MNHEY, CDR2 SMNVEV (reference sequence). CDR3 length: 14 amino acids. In DNA form, the CDR3 reads TGTGCCAGCAGTTTTCTCGCGGGAGGGCCCGAGCAGTACTTC. Protein sequence: CASSFLAGGPEQYF.

Only one count was recorded for this clone. This rearrangement joins TRBV6-5 to TRBJ2-5, with 8 bases matching TRBD2. Germline lookup yields CDR1 MNHEY and CDR2 SVGAGI. The CDR3 is 13 residues long. With 8 bases clipped from V and 1 base from J, the junction kept 3 bases outside the gene matches. The CDR3 protein is CASLTSGQETQYF. CDR3 sequence (DNA): TGTGCCAGCCTCACTAGCGGCCAAGAGACCCAGTACTTC.

This chain connects TRBV6-2 or TRBV6-3 to TRBJ1-1, with D uncertain. The CDR3 length is 13 residues. CDR1 and CDR2 (germline): MNHEY, SVGEGT. V shed 5 bases and J shed 0 bases, with 7 bases lying between them. In DNA form, the CDR3 reads TGTGCCAGCAGTATTCGGTTGAACACTGAAGCTTTCTTT. This codes for CASSIRLNTEAFF.

This clone was counted a few times. The genes are TRBV7-9 and TRBJ1-5, with D uncertain. Per the germline V gene, CDR1 is SEHNR and CDR2 is FQNEAQ (reference sequence). The CDR3 is 15 amino acids. The germline V and J ends were trimmed by 1 base and 0 bases, with 7 bases remaining between them. The CDR3 DNA sequence: TGTGCCAGCAGCTTAGAAACAGATAGCAATCAGCCCCAGCATTTT. This encodes CASSLETDSNQPQHF. Complete variable domain (other parts from reference TRBV7-9 and TRBJ1-5): DTGVSQNPRHKITKRGQNVTFRCDPISEHNRLYWYRQTLGQGPEFLTYFQNEAQLEKSRLLSDRFSAERPKGSFSTLEIQRTEQGDSAMYLCASSLETDSNQPQHFGDGTRLSIL.

This sequence joins TRBV28 and TRBJ2-5, with 9 positions matching TRBD2. The CDR3 has 16 amino acids. J was trimmed by 1 base and V by 3 bases; bases with no gene match: 6. In germline, CDR1 is MDHEN, CDR2 SYDVKM. The CDR3 DNA follows: TGTGCCAGCAGTTTGTTCGCGGGGGGGCCCCAAGAGACCCAGTACTTC. The encoded protein is CASSLFAGGPQETQYF.

The CDR3 sequence is CASSYGGSPYGYTF. CDR3 DNA sequence: TGTGCCAGCAGTTACGGCGGTTCCCCCTATGGCTACACCTTC. This chain connects TRBV6-5 to TRBJ1-2, with D unresolved. Trimming removed 2 bases from V and 4 bases from J, with 11 bases in between. The CDR3 is 14 residues long. The germline gives CDR1 MNHEY, CDR2 SVGAGI.

The genes are TRBV28 and TRBJ2-2, with 12 bases that match TRBD2. CDR1 MDHEN and CDR2 SYDVKM come from the germline V gene. The length of the CDR3 is 16 residues. V was pared by 6 bases and J by 4 bases, with 6 bases of the junction left unmatched. The CDR3 sequence: CASSLAGGPSTGELFF. CDR3 coding DNA: TGTGCCAGCAGCCTAGCGGGGGGGCCGAGCACCGGGGAGCTGTTTTTT.

The chain couples TRBV6-5 to TRBJ1-4; 10 bases map to TRBD1. CDR3 length: 15 amino acids. V shed 4 bases and J 8 bases; nucleotides not matched to a gene: 7. CDR1 and CDR2 from the germline V gene are MNHEY and SVGAGI. The CDR3 DNA follows: TGTGCCAGCAGTTCAACTGGACAGGGGGAGGAAAAACTGTTTTTT. Protein product: CASSSTGQGEEKLFF.

This clone was picked up a small number of times. The genes are TRBV5-6 and TRBJ1-2, with TRBD1 matching 7 bases. CDR3 size: 13 residues. Germline CDR1 and CDR2: SGHDT and YYEEEE. With 6 bases clipped from V and 4 bases from J, the junction kept 6 bases outside the gene matches. Written as DNA, the CDR3 is TGTGCCAGCAACCTACAGGGGTCCTATGGCTACACCTTC. This codes for CASNLQGSYGYTF.

The chain couples TRBV30 to TRBJ2-5; D possibly corresponds to TRBD2 (7 bases). CDR1 and CDR2 from the germline V gene are GTSNPN and SVGIG (reference sequence). V lost 3 bases and J lost 5, with 16 bases in between. This CDR3 spans 14 amino acids. The DNA for the CDR3 is TGTGCCTGGAGGATCGGGGGAGGGGGTGAGACCCAGTACTTC. Translation: CAWRIGGGGETQYF.

The chain joins TRBV6-7 to TRBJ2-3; D possibly corresponds to TRBD2 (6 bases). TRBV6-7 is an ORF, and what it does is uncertain. Trimming cost V 5 bases and J 0 bases, with 15 bases left between them. This CDR3 is built from 16 residues. The CDR3 loop is CASSPPGASSTDTQYF. As DNA, the CDR3 is TGTGCCAGCAGTCCGCCGGGAGCCTCTAGCACAGATACGCAGTATTTT.

The V call is TRBV27, the J call TRBJ1-4; D remains unclear. Germline V gives CDR1 MNHEY, CDR2 SMNVEV (reference sequence). Trimming removed 4 bases from V and 4 bases from J, with 13 bases in between. CDR3 length: 15 residues. CDR3 in amino acids: CASSSLSASNEKLFF. Here the CDR3 DNA reads TGTGCCAGCAGTTCCCTTTCCGCTAGTAATGAAAAACTGTTTTTT. Looking up the rest from reference TRBV27 and TRBJ1-4 gives the full variable domain: EAQVTQNPRYLITVTGKKLTVTCSQNMNHEYMSWYRQDPGLGLRQIYYSMNVEVTDKGDVPEGYKVSRKEKRNFPLILESPSPNQTSLYFCASSSLSASNEKLFFGSGTQLSVL.

The rearrangement uses TRBV24-1 and TRBJ1-2; 10 bases align to TRBD1. CDR1 KGHDR and CDR2 SFDVKD come from the germline V gene. The CDR3 spans 14 residues. J gave up 6 bases and V 4 bases, and 4 bases lay outside the gene matches. The CDR3 nucleotides read TGTGCCACCAGTGAGGGACAGGGGTCGCATGGCTACACCTTC. This sequence encodes CATSEGQGSHGYTF.

This clone was detected once. The rearrangement links TRBV19 to TRBJ2-1, with 8 nucleotides matching TRBD2. CDR1 and CDR2 (germline): LNHDA, SQIVND (reference sequence). This CDR3 region has 15 residues. V lost 9 bases, J lost 6 bases, and 13 bases stayed unmatched. CDR3 sequence: CASGRDLPYANEQFF. CDR3 DNA sequence: TGTGCCAGCGGGAGGGACCTGCCTTATGCCAATGAGCAGTTCTTC.

The chain carries TRBV5-1 and TRBJ1-1, with D possibly matching TRBD1 (5 bases). The germline gives CDR1 SGHRS, CDR2 YFSETQ. The CDR3 runs 14 residues. V was shortened by 4 bases and J by 5 bases, with 15 bases between the two germline ends. CDR3 in amino acids: CASSLKGVSTEAFF. As DNA, the CDR3 is TGCGCCAGCAGCCTTAAAGGGGTTAGTACTGAAGCTTTCTTT.

The chain has TRBV21-1 and TRBJ2-5; the table's D call, TRBD2, was not checked against the DNA. TRBV21-1 has pseudogene status. This CDR3 is built from 16 residues. The CDR3 sequence: CASSKACLGASETQYF. CDR3 coding DNA: TGTGCCAGCAGCAAAGCGTGTTTAGGAGCGTCAGAGACCCAGTACTTC.

This chain joins TRBV28 and TRBJ2-2, with a tentative D call TRBD1 (5 bases). The CDR3 runs 13 residues. V lost 6 bases and J lost 3, with 8 bases in between. The V gene's germline CDR1 is MDHEN and CDR2 SYDVKM. In DNA form, the CDR3 reads TGTGCCAGCAGGACGACAGACACCGGGGAGCTGTTTTTT. As protein: CASRTTDTGELFF. Drawing the rest from reference TRBV28 and TRBJ2-2, the complete variable domain is DVKVTQSSRYLVKRTGEKVFLECVQDMDHENMFWYRQDPGLGLRLIYFSYDVKMKEKGDIPEGYSVSREKKERFSLILESASTNQTSMYLCASRTTDTGELFFGEGSRLTVL.

The chain recombines TRBV3-1 (or the pseudogene TRBV3-2) with TRBJ1-6, with D unresolved. CDR1 is LGHDT, CDR2 YNNKEL, per germline (reference sequence). V was trimmed by 5 bases and J by 8 bases, leaving 7 bases between them. CDR3 length: 12 amino acids. CDR3 DNA sequence: TGTGCCAGCAGCTCCGGGGATTCACCCCTCCACTTT. Amino acid sequence: CASSSGDSPLHF.

The rearrangement joins TRBV9 to TRBJ1-2; D is unresolved. This CDR3 has 16 residues. Germline loops: CDR1 SGDLS, CDR2 YYNGEE. V lost 0 bases to trimming and J lost 2 bases, with 14 bases between them. CDR3 coding DNA: TGTGCCAGCAGCGTAGGGGCCGCCGAAGCAAACTATGGCTACACCTTC. Residues: CASSVGAAEANYGYTF.

This sequence joins TRBV7-2 and TRBJ1-4, with TRBD1 matching over 7 bases. The CDR3 sequence is 15 residues long. CDR1 is SGHTA, CDR2 FQGNSA, per germline. V lost 5 bases and J lost 6; bases outside the gene matches: 9. CDR3 protein: CASSLQGNWDEKLFF. The CDR3 coding sequence is TGTGCCAGCAGCCTACAGGGGAATTGGGATGAAAAACTGTTTTTT. The whole variable domain, remainder taken from reference TRBV7-2 and TRBJ1-4, is GAGVSQSPSNKVTEKGKDVELRCDPISGHTALYWYRQSLGQGLEFLIYFQGNSAPDKSGLPSDRFSAERTGGSVSTLTIQRTQQEDSAVYLCASSLQGNWDEKLFFGSGTQLSVL.

CDR3 amino acids: CASSIEQGNQPQHF. Written as DNA, the CDR3 is TGTGCCAGTAGTATCGAACAGGGGAATCAGCCCCAGCATTTT. The chain uses TRBV19 and TRBJ1-5, with TRBD1 identical over 7 bases. V gave up 3 bases and J gave up 4 bases; unmatched junction bases: 3. Germline assignment: CDR1 LNHDA and CDR2 SQIVND (reference sequence). CDR3 size: 14 residues.

The count of this clone is one. J is TRBJ1-6 and V is TRBV30, with TRBD1 as a possible D gene (5 bases). The CDR3 consists of 14 residues. The V end was cut by 0 bases, the J end by 10 bases, with 13 bases between. The V gene's germline CDR1 is GTSNPN and CDR2 SVGIG (reference sequence). For the CDR3, the DNA is TGTGCCTGGAGTGTGGCAGGGCTCAAATCACCCCTCCACTTT. Amino acids: CAWSVAGLKSPLHF.

The rearrangement links TRBV10-3 to TRBJ2-5; 8 nucleotides match TRBD2. J lost 0 bases, V lost 9 bases, and 6 bases had no gene match. Germline assignment: CDR1 ENHRY and CDR2 SYGVKD. This CDR3 has 14 residues. CDR3 in amino acids: CAIGAGEHQETQYF. CDR3 in DNA: TGTGCCATTGGAGCGGGGGAGCACCAAGAGACCCAGTACTTC.

The V and J genes are TRBV18 and TRBJ2-5, with 7 bases aligning to TRBD1. CDR3 length: 15 residues. V was clipped by 0 bases and J by 2 bases; unmatched bases: 3. Germline CDR1 reads KGHSH; CDR2 reads LQKENI. CDR3 loop: CASSPPGTAQETQYF. In DNA form, the CDR3 reads TGTGCCAGCTCACCACCGGGGACAGCTCAAGAGACCCAGTACTTC.